This entry describes one T cell receptor beta chain. As originally analysed: Amplification of reference gene primers provided the estimated nucleated cell counts. TCRdb keeps only in-frame clones here, not all; method: immunoSEQ multiplex PCR. V, J and clone size were drawn from that table, and D and trimming were deduced from the DNA. The sample holds just over 250,000 clones, around 86% seen once. This sample was taken from a study of blood T cell repertoires in COVID-19. About the study: Acute and convalescent COVID-19 samples came from the United States, Italy and Spain. Sources were T cells, B-cell-depleted T cells, or PBMCs; the material itself was cDNA or gDNA.

This receptor was obtained from a man aged 40-49 years who had recovered from COVID-19. The sample comprised peripheral blood.

CDR3 nucleotides: TGCAGTGCTAGTGGGTCCCGTAGCGGGGGACCCTCCTACGAGCAGTACTTC. Amino acid sequence: CSASGSRSGGPSYEQYF. The chain has TRBV20-1 and TRBJ2-7; 9 bases fit TRBD2. The CDR3 is made up of 17 amino acids. Unmatched junction bases numbered 12, after V lost 3 bases and J lost 0 bases. From germline, CDR1 is DFQATT and CDR2 SNEGSKA (reference sequence).